Below, 29 T cell receptor beta chains from the same sample are listed, as sequenced in a study of T cell repertoires in cytomegalovirus infection. Each CDR3 protein gets one entry after TCRdb re-called the reads with MiXCR. The sample lists about 230,000 distinct CDR3 sequences, approximately 22% seen once, with roughly 18% in the top ten. Specimen: CD8+ T cells from PBMCs. The receptors here all came from a human donor in good health (CMV status not recorded). Some clones in this sample may be carry-over from other donors' samples.

This clonotype was counted a few times. This sequence joins TRBV27 and TRBJ1-5; unclear D gene. Germline V CDR1 and CDR2: MNHEY, SMNVEV (reference sequence). The CDR3 length is 12 residues. Deletions cut 3 bases from V and 6 bases from J, with 6 bases between. CDR3 sequence (DNA): TGTGCCAGCAGTTTTTTTGGTCAGCCCCAGCATTTT. Encoded protein: CASSFFGQPQHF.

This clonotype came up many times. The CDR3 DNA sequence: TGCAGCGTTGAAGGTTCGGGTTACGAGCAGTACTTC. Amino acids: CSVEGSGYEQYF. The chain uses TRBV29-1 and TRBJ2-7; D not certain. V was pared by 1 base and J by 4 bases, with 8 bases between. Germline V lookup: CDR1 SQVTM, CDR2 ANQGSEA. The CDR3 runs to 12 residues.

The genes are TRBV29-1 and TRBJ2-7; D unresolved. V was clipped by 7 bases and J by 1 base, with 11 bases between them. Germline values: CDR1 SQVTM, CDR2 ANQGSEA. CDR3 length: 12 residues. The CDR3 DNA follows: TGCAGCGGGACGGATTTTTCCTACGAGCAGTACTTC. Its translation is CSGTDFSYEQYF.

Points on this clonotype: A much more abundant neighbour one base away suggests this may be a read error. The J gene is TRBJ2-1, the V gene TRBV27, with D hard to call. Trimming shortened V by 4 bases and J by 8 bases, and 18 bases separated the two germline ends. This CDR3 region has 15 residues. CDR1 and CDR2 from the germline V gene are MNHEY and SMNVEV (reference sequence). The CDR3 protein is CASSSSGPPWDEQFF. The CDR3 DNA reads as TGTGCCAGCAGTTCTTCCGGGCCACCTTGGGATGAGCAGTTCTTC.

The chain is built from TRBV10-3 and TRBJ2-3, with D possibly TRBD2 on 5 matching bases. The CDR3 is 13 residues long. The germline V and J ends were trimmed by 7 bases and 2 bases, with 10 bases remaining between them. Germline values: CDR1 ENHRY, CDR2 SYGVKD. The CDR3 loop reads CAITSGITDTQYF. The CDR3 nucleotides are TGTGCCATCACGAGCGGAATCACAGATACGCAGTATTTT.

In this sample, this clonotype turned up a few times. The gene calls are TRBV6-6 and TRBJ1-3; the match to TRBD1 covers 7 bases. The germline gives CDR1 MNHNY, CDR2 SVGAGI (reference sequence). The trim removed 0 bases at V and 0 bases at J, leaving 5 bases unmatched. The CDR3 is 17 residues long. The CDR3 here is CASSYSRTGDSGNTIYF. CDR3 bases: TGTGCCAGCAGTTACTCCCGGACAGGTGACTCTGGAAACACCATATATTTT.

This clonotype was seen a single time. This chain links TRBV20-1 with TRBJ1-5; 10 nucleotides align to TRBD1. Germline CDR1 is DFQATT and CDR2 is SNEGSKA (reference sequence). Trimming took 6 bases from V and 0 from J; bases not matched to a gene: 11. This CDR3 is 17 amino acids long. CDR3 residues: CSATNDRGQDSNQPQHF. As DNA, the CDR3 is TGCAGTGCGACTAACGACAGGGGGCAAGATAGCAATCAGCCCCAGCATTTT.

CDR3 protein: CASSTGTDFSRYNEQFF. CDR3 coding DNA: TGTGCCAGCAGCACCGGGACAGACTTCTCACGCTACAATGAGCAGTTCTTC. The chain has TRBV7-9 and TRBJ2-1; 7 bases fit TRBD1. Germline V gives CDR1 SEHNR, CDR2 FQNEAQ (reference sequence). V lost 5 bases to trimming and J lost 3 bases; unmatched junction nucleotides: 13. This CDR3 comprises 17 residues.

This sequence joins TRBV5-6 and TRBJ1-1, with D hard to call. Germline-derived CDR1 and CDR2 are SGHDT and YYEEEE. V was shortened by 2 bases and J by 0 bases, with 17 bases between the two germline ends. The CDR3 extends over 17 amino acids. The CDR3 nucleotides read TGTGCCAGCAGCTTTAACGGAGCCTCAGGAGTGAACACTGAAGCTTTCTTT. Its protein product is CASSFNGASGVNTEAFF.

This clonotype was detected a few times. The V call is TRBV11-2, the J call TRBJ2-3, with D perhaps TRBD2 (5 bases). Looked up from germline, CDR1 is SGHAT and CDR2 is FQNNGV. The ends were cut back, 3 bases at V and 1 base at J, with 11 bases in the middle. This CDR3 is 15 amino acids long. CDR3 nucleotides: TGTGCCAGCAGCTTGAGGGTCCTAGGCACAGATACGCAGTATTTT. It specifies CASSLRVLGTDTQYF.

V is TRBV5-8 and J is TRBJ2-1; D is ambiguous. CDR3 length: 14 residues. V was cut by 4 bases and J by 7 bases, with 15 bases left in between. Per the germline V gene, CDR1 is SGHTS and CDR2 is YDEGEE. CDR3 loop: CASSTTLDLNEQFF. CDR3 DNA sequence: TGTGCCAGCAGCACCACCTTGGACCTAAATGAGCAGTTCTTC. The full variable domain, with the rest looked up from reference TRBV5-8 and TRBJ2-1, is EAGVTQSPTHLIKTRGQQATLRCSPISGHTSVYWYQQALGLGLQFLLWYDEGEERNRGNFPPRFSGRQFPNYSSELNVNALELEDSALYLCASSTTLDLNEQFFGPGTRLTVL.

This clonotype has a handful of counts. The V call is TRBV20-1, the J call TRBJ2-3; D gene unclear. Germline-derived CDR1 and CDR2 are DFQATT and SNEGSKA (reference sequence). The germline V and J ends were trimmed by 6 bases and 6 bases, with 7 bases remaining between them. There are 10 residues in the CDR3. Here the CDR3 DNA reads TGCAGTGCCAGATCCGATACGCAGTATTTT. Translated, it gives CSARSDTQYF.

This chain links TRBV20-1 with TRBJ1-1, with 11 bases aligning to TRBD1. Trimming cost V 2 bases and J 4 bases; bases outside gene matches: 9. The germline V gene encodes CDR1 DFQATT and CDR2 SNEGSKA (reference sequence). This CDR3 comprises 16 residues. The CDR3 spells CSARQPPGQGGTEAFF. CDR3 DNA: TGCAGTGCTAGACAACCTCCGGGACAGGGGGGCACTGAAGCTTTCTTT.

For this clonotype: A junction boundary mismatches the germline segment, possibly from a read error. The rearrangement joins TRBV28 to TRBJ2-1; 7 bases are a match to TRBD2. The length of the CDR3 is 14 residues. CDR1 MDHEN and CDR2 SYDVKM come from the germline V gene. The CDR3 coding sequence is TGTGCCAGCAGTTCAGGGAGGGCCTACACTGAGCAGTTCTTC. Amino acid sequence: CASSSGRAYTEQFF. Variable domain in full (rest from reference TRBV28 and TRBJ2-1): DVKVTQSSRYLVKRTGEKVFLECVQDMDHENMFWYRQDPGLGLRLIYFSYDVKMKEKGDIPEGYSVSREKKERFSLILESASTNQTSMYLCASSSGRAYTEQFFGPGTRLTVL.

The chain employs TRBV7-3 and TRBJ1-1; D gene uncertain. The germline V gene has CDR1 SGHTA and CDR2 FQGTGA. V was clipped by 3 bases and J by 0 bases, with 14 bases between them. The CDR3 sequence is 16 residues long. CDR3 amino acids: CASSFIRPRLNTEAFF. For the CDR3, the DNA is TGTGCCAGCAGCTTCATCAGACCAAGGTTGAACACTGAAGCTTTCTTT.

There are many counts of this clonotype. This chain joins TRBV6-1 and TRBJ2-3; TRBD2 matches 13 bases. Unmatched junction bases numbered 4, after V lost 6 bases and J lost 4 bases. Germline CDR1 reads MNHNS; CDR2 reads SASEGT. The CDR3 is 15 amino acids. The CDR3 reads CASSELAGGPDTQYF. The CDR3, as DNA: TGTGCCAGCAGCGAACTAGCGGGGGGGCCAGATACGCAGTATTTT.

CDR3 protein: CASSLYVEGQETQYF. The CDR3 DNA is TGTGCCAGCAGTCTGTACGTGGAGGGTCAAGAGACCCAGTACTTC. The chain uses TRBV27 and TRBJ2-5; weak D call: TRBD2 (6 bases). Germline-derived CDR1 and CDR2 are MNHEY and SMNVEV (reference sequence). The CDR3 covers 15 residues. The V and J ends lost 5 bases and 2 bases respectively, with 15 bases between them.

In this sample, this clonotype turned up many times. The junction departs from germline at one end; a sequencing error may be responsible. The chain couples TRBV7-2 to TRBJ1-5; D gene unclear. Germline V gene sequence: CDR1 SGHTA, CDR2 FQGNSA. There are 12 residues in the CDR3. The CDR3 DNA reads as TGTGCCAGCAGCTTAACCGGTGACACCCCGAATTTT. This gives the protein CASSLTGDTPNF.

The table lists this clonotype with a few counts. In DNA, the CDR3 is TGCGCCAGCAGCTTGGCGGGGGGTATATATGAGCAGTTCTTC. The encoded protein is CASSLAGGIYEQFF. This rearrangement joins TRBV5-1 to TRBJ2-1; 7 bases agree with TRBD2. Germline V CDR1 and CDR2: SGHRS, YFSETQ. Unmatched junction bases numbered 5, after V lost 0 bases and J lost 8 bases. This CDR3 has 14 residues. Together with reference TRBV5-1 and TRBJ2-1, the CDR3 gives the full variable domain: KAGVTQTPRYLIKTRGQQVTLSCSPISGHRSVSWYQQTPGQGLQFLFEYFSETQRNKGNFPGRFSGRQFSNSRSEMNVSTLELGDSALYLCASSLAGGIYEQFFGPGTRLTVL.

For this clonotype: Being one base from a much bigger clone, this may be a read error. This chain uses TRBV7-8 with TRBJ2-3; D gene unclear. The V gene lost 2 bases and the J gene lost 10 bases, with 13 bases spanning the gap. From germline, CDR1 is SGHVS and CDR2 FQNEAQ. This CDR3 spans 13 amino acids. CDR3 DNA: TGTGCCAGCAGCTTAAGGTCGCCCCACCCGCAGTATTTT. It is translated as CASSLRSPHPQYF. Looking up the rest from reference TRBV7-8 and TRBJ2-3 gives the full variable domain: GAGVSQSPRYKVAKRGQDVALRCDPISGHVSLFWYQQALGQGPEFLTYFQNEAQLDKSGLPSDRFFAERPEGSVSTLKIQRTQQEDSAVYLCASSLRSPHPQYFGPGTRLTVL.

At least ten counts were recorded for this clonotype. In DNA, the CDR3 is TGTGCCAGCAGCGACGGGGCGCTTTCACCCCTCCACTTT. Its translation: CASSDGALSPLHF. The genes are TRBV7-2 and TRBJ1-6; weak D call: TRBD1 (5 bases). This CDR3 is built from 13 residues. CDR1 is SGHTA and CDR2 is FQGNSA in the germline V gene. V lost 5 bases, J lost 9 bases, and 11 bases lay in between.

This chain joins TRBV4-1 and TRBJ1-1, with TRBD1 identical over 8 bases. The ends lost 3 bases at V and 0 bases at J; junction bases unmatched: 3. The CDR3 sequence is 15 residues long. The germline CDR1 and CDR2 sequences are MGHRA and YSYEKL. This chain's CDR3 is CASSHRTGMNTEAFF. The DNA of the CDR3 is TGCGCCAGCAGCCACCGGACAGGGATGAACACTGAAGCTTTCTTT.

This clonotype was detected only a few times. The CDR3 sequence is CASTTSGSQYF. The CDR3 DNA follows: TGTGCCAGCACTACTAGCGGGAGCCAGTACTTC. V usage is TRBV25-1 and J usage is TRBJ2-5; 11 bases fit TRBD2. This CDR3 has 11 residues. From germline, CDR1 is MGHDK and CDR2 SYGVNS. J lost 10 bases, V lost 7 bases, and 2 bases had no gene match.

A single count supports this clonotype. The chain uses TRBV6-2 or TRBV6-3 and TRBJ2-7; possible D gene TRBD2, 5 bases. The CDR3 consists of 11 residues. The germline CDR1 and CDR2 sequences are MNHEY and SVGEGT. Trimming pared 11 bases from V and 2 bases from J, leaving 10 bases between. The CDR3 nucleotides are TGTGCCCGAAGGGAGACCTACGAGCAGTACTTC. It codes for CARRETYEQYF.

The gene calls are TRBV28 and TRBJ2-7; D is possibly TRBD1 or TRBD2 (5 bases each). The CDR3 contains 17 residues. V lost 3 bases and J 2 bases, leaving 20 bases between the germline ends. CDR1 MDHEN and CDR2 SYDVKM come from the germline V gene. CDR3 residues: CASSFTRTWGTAYEQYF. In nucleotides, the CDR3 is TGTGCCAGCAGTTTTACCCGGACTTGGGGGACGGCCTACGAGCAGTACTTC.

CDR3 nucleotides: TGTGCCAGCAGTACCCCCCTCCAGGGAAGCAATCAGCCCCAGCATTTT. Translating it yields CASSTPLQGSNQPQHF. V is TRBV2 and J is TRBJ1-5, with D perhaps TRBD1 (5 bases). The germline V gene has CDR1 SNHLY and CDR2 FYNNEI. The CDR3 covers 16 residues. Trimming took 5 bases from V and 1 from J, leaving 15 bases between them. Supplemented by reference TRBV2 and TRBJ1-5, the full variable domain reads EPEVTQTPSHQVTQMGQEVILRCVPISNHLYFYWYRQILGQKVEFLVSFYNNEISEKSEIFDDQFSVERPDGSNFTLKIRSTKLEDSAMYFCASSTPLQGSNQPQHFGDGTRLSIL.

The CDR3 DNA follows: TGTGCCAGCTGGGGACAGGGCCCTGGCGGCGGGGAGCTGTTTTTT. Residues: CASWGQGPGGGELFF. The V call is TRBV6-1, the J call TRBJ2-2, with 9 nucleotides matching TRBD1. The junction had 11 bases not matched to a gene; V was cut back by 8 bases and J by 7 bases. The CDR3 is made up of 15 amino acids. Per the germline V gene, CDR1 is MNHNS and CDR2 is SASEGT.

The rearrangement links TRBV20-1 to TRBJ2-7; D is possibly TRBD1 (6 bases). Germline loops: CDR1 DFQATT, CDR2 SNEGSKA (reference sequence). This CDR3 is built from 14 residues. V lost 4 bases and J 4 bases, leaving 17 bases between the germline ends. In DNA, the CDR3 is TGCAGTGCTACAGGGGCTTTACAGGGATACGAGCAGTACTTC. It specifies CSATGALQGYEQYF.

The gene calls are TRBV12-3 or TRBV12-4 and TRBJ2-7; the D gene is possibly TRBD2 (7 bases). V was trimmed by 5 bases and J by 2 bases, leaving 16 bases between them. The CDR3 totals 15 residues. CDR3 residues: CASSPPWGGPYEQYF. CDR3 bases: TGTGCCAGCAGTCCCCCATGGGGGGGCCCCTACGAGCAGTACTTC.